These T cell receptor beta chains were read from a single sample in a study of cytomegalovirus exposure and HLA in healthy donors. Only in-frame clones appear in the TCRdb table, and some are missing; sequencing was by immunoSEQ multiplex PCR. Counted here are around 300,000 clones, around nine tenths occurring once; the ten biggest clones make up 2% to 3%. Sequencing used PBMCs. These receptors were obtained from a woman between 18 and 29 years old in good health and CMV-seronegative. CDR3s include the opening cysteine and the closing phenylalanine or tryptophan. Each record gives: J gene, D gene, V gene, CDR3 protein. The D gene is left open where the match is weak.

J gene: TRBJ1-1; D gene: -; V gene: TRBV1; CDR3 protein: CTSSLQQVDTEAFF
J gene: TRBJ2-2; D gene: -; V gene: TRBV11-2; CDR3 protein: CASSARTLNTGELFF
J gene: TRBJ2-7; D gene: TRBD1; V gene: TRBV5-1; CDR3 protein: CASSLAPGTGGGEQYF
J gene: -; D gene: TRBD2; V gene: TRBV29-1; CDR3 protein: CSVSTSGYEQYF
J gene: TRBJ2-5; D gene: -; V gene: TRBV19; CDR3 protein: CASSGQHQETQYF
J gene: TRBJ2-2; D gene: -; V gene: TRBV7-8; CDR3 protein: CASSLVEVRGRGSTGELFF
J gene: TRBJ1-2; D gene: TRBD1; V gene: TRBV14; CDR3 protein: CASSQGQGYYGYTF
J gene: TRBJ1-1; D gene: TRBD1; V gene: TRBV4-2; CDR3 protein: CASSHGTGNEAFF
J gene: TRBJ1-3; D gene: TRBD1; V gene: TRBV19; CDR3 protein: CASSATGAGNTIYF
J gene: TRBJ2-5; D gene: TRBD2; V gene: TRBV6-1; CDR3 protein: CASSGLFGVAGGPGETQYF
J gene: TRBJ2-1; D gene: TRBD2; V gene: TRBV15; CDR3 protein: CATSRDGRGDNEQFF
J gene: TRBJ1-1; D gene: -; V gene: TRBV4-1; CDR3 protein: CASSHRGGLNTEAFF
J gene: TRBJ1-4; D gene: -; V gene: TRBV7-9; CDR3 protein: CSSSLGEGSEKLFF
J gene: TRBJ2-1; D gene: TRBD2; V gene: TRBV9; CDR3 protein: CASSAGGGSSYNEQFF
J gene: TRBJ2-7; D gene: -; V gene: TRBV11-2; CDR3 protein: CASSPETAYEQYF
J gene: TRBJ2-3; D gene: TRBD2; V gene: TRBV9; CDR3 protein: CASCTSGVSTDTQYF
J gene: TRBJ1-3; D gene: -; V gene: TRBV6-5; CDR3 protein: CASSNGVSTGNTIYF
J gene: TRBJ2-7; D gene: TRBD1; V gene: TRBV2; CDR3 protein: CASSMTGGYNEQYF
J gene: TRBJ1-6; D gene: -; V gene: TRBV16; CDR3 protein: CASSQSSYNSPLHF
J gene: TRBJ1-2; D gene: TRBD1; V gene: TRBV18; CDR3 protein: CASSPPGQGALGYGYTF
J gene: TRBJ2-3; D gene: -; V gene: TRBV30; CDR3 protein: CAWSVGATTTDTQYF
J gene: TRBJ2-1; D gene: -; V gene: TRBV19; CDR3 protein: CASSIRGSGTYNEQFF
J gene: TRBJ1-1; D gene: -; V gene: TRBV9; CDR3 protein: CASSVSQENTEAFF
J gene: -; D gene: TRBD1; V gene: TRBV10-1; CDR3 protein: CASGGQGMHEQYF
J gene: TRBJ1-2; D gene: -; V gene: TRBV11-2; CDR3 protein: CASSFSQRQLYGYTF
J gene: TRBJ1-6; D gene: TRBD1; V gene: TRBV30; CDR3 protein: CAWLQQGVESPLHF
J gene: TRBJ2-7; D gene: TRBD1; V gene: TRBV6-5; CDR3 protein: CASSPGTGGTYEQYF
J gene: TRBJ2-7; D gene: -; V gene: TRBV7-9; CDR3 protein: CASSTLPGEQYF
J gene: TRBJ2-5; D gene: -; V gene: TRBV7-9; CDR3 protein: CSSSSEETQYF
J gene: TRBJ1-2; D gene: -; V gene: TRBV14; CDR3 protein: CASSQSNMWRLGYGYTF
J gene: TRBJ2-7; D gene: -; V gene: TRBV2; CDR3 protein: CASRRLPNLYEQYF
J gene: TRBJ2-6; D gene: TRBD2; V gene: TRBV4-1; CDR3 protein: CASTRLAGGSSSGANVLTF
J gene: TRBJ2-1; D gene: -; V gene: TRBV19; CDR3 protein: CASSIGSAGEQFF
J gene: TRBJ1-4; D gene: TRBD1; V gene: TRBV5-1; CDR3 protein: CASSTTGQGARVNEKLFF
J gene: TRBJ1-2; D gene: -; V gene: TRBV27; CDR3 protein: CASRPTGLYGYTF
J gene: TRBJ1-1; D gene: -; V gene: TRBV5-5; CDR3 protein: CASRSQTEAFF
J gene: TRBJ1-2; D gene: -; V gene: TRBV5-1; CDR3 protein: CASSSTDYGYTF
J gene: TRBJ2-5; D gene: -; V gene: TRBV9; CDR3 protein: CASSVDRGETQYF
J gene: TRBJ2-4; D gene: -; V gene: TRBV6-1; CDR3 protein: CASSERGGVAKNIQYF
J gene: TRBJ1-2; D gene: TRBD1; V gene: TRBV16; CDR3 protein: CASSRSTGNYGYTF
J gene: TRBJ2-2; D gene: -; V gene: TRBV29-1; CDR3 protein: CSVPGKNTGELFF
J gene: TRBJ1-1; D gene: -; V gene: TRBV6-1; CDR3 protein: CASSELGANTEAFF
J gene: TRBJ1-6; D gene: TRBD1; V gene: TRBV7-9; CDR3 protein: CSSSRDSLSPLHF
J gene: TRBJ1-2; D gene: TRBD1; V gene: TRBV27; CDR3 protein: CASSPGGYGYTF
J gene: TRBJ2-1; D gene: TRBD2; V gene: TRBV9; CDR3 protein: CASSVGGGYNEQFF
J gene: TRBJ2-7; D gene: TRBD2; V gene: TRBV7-9; CDR3 protein: CSSSLVLAGGPETYEQYF